The clone carrying this T cell receptor beta chain showed up many times. Its specificity is not known. The sample originates from a study of identical twins. Overall study findings and caveats: Clonotypes of the beta chain that were abundant in cord blood carried fewer insertions (memory repertoires showed none). Invariant MAIT and iNKT cells may have partly biased zero-insertion analyses.

Each CDR3 protein gets one entry after TCRdb re-called the 5' RACE reads with MiXCR. The sample holds around 290,000 distinct CDR3 sequences, roughly 8.6% seen once. The junction had 16 bases not matched to a gene; V was cut back by 8 bases and J by 1 base. This CDR3 comprises 18 residues. CDR1 is MNHEY, CDR2 SMNVEV, per germline (reference sequence). Separately, the same data were catalogued under a study of yellow fever vaccine responses in identical twins. According to that study: Vaccine-induced T cell responses in twins were reportedly observed to appear partly convergent, partly personalized.

Sequenced: CD8+ T cells sorted from blood. The chain recombines TRBV27 with TRBJ2-5, with 10 positions matching TRBD2. The receptor's source is a woman aged 18-29 years in good health. The chain's CDR3 is CASGHPEAGGGSQETQYF. CDR3 bases: TGTGCCAGCGGCCATCCCGAAGCGGGAGGGGGAAGCCAAGAGACCCAGTACTTC.